This is a list of T cell receptor beta chains from one sample in a study of T cell responses to AZD1222 COVID-19 vaccine. Profiling relied on immunoSEQ multiplex PCR, and the TCRdb table lists in-frame clones only, not all of them. The sample lists about 99,000 clones, 90% seen once, with 4% to 6% in the top ten. The material was peripheral blood, obtained on day 0 of AZD1222 vaccination. All receptors derive from an adult in good health. Both conserved end residues are part of each CDR3. The order of the fields is J gene, D gene, V gene, clone size, CDR3 DNA, CDR3 protein. D genes are given only for firm matches. Size is omitted from some rows. Given values are once, few, many or a class for expanded clones.

J: TRBJ1-2; D: .; V: TRBV2; size: .; DNA: TGTGCCAGCAGTGACGGGCACTATGGCTACACCTTC; CDR3: CASSDGHYGYTF
J: TRBJ2-7; D: TRBD2; V: TRBV5-4; size: .; DNA: TGTGCCAGCAGCCCTACCGGGACTAGCGGGGGGGCCGGCACCCACGAGCAGTACTTC; CDR3: CASSPTGTSGGAGTHEQYF
J: TRBJ2-3; D: .; V: TRBV15; size: .; DNA: TGTGCCACCAGCAGAGATTCCGGGCAGGGTGTGCAGTATTTT; CDR3: CATSRDSGQGVQYF
J: TRBJ1-5; D: .; V: TRBV27; size: .; DNA: TGTGCCACATCGACAGGATTCGGCAATCAGCCCCAGCATTTT; CDR3: CATSTGFGNQPQHF
J: TRBJ2-1; D: TRBD2; V: TRBV13; size: .; DNA: TGTGCCAGCAGCCCCGGACTAGCGGGGGGTGTTGAGCAGTTCTTC; CDR3: CASSPGLAGGVEQFF
J: TRBJ1-6; D: .; V: TRBV2; size: .; DNA: TGTGCCAGCAGTGCGGTTCGGGGACCGGGGGGTTGGGCCCTCCACTTT; CDR3: CASSAVRGPGGWALHF
J: TRBJ1-1; D: .; V: TRBV23-1; size: .; DNA: TGCGCCAGCAGTCGTGAGAACACTGAAGCTTTCTTT; CDR3: CASSRENTEAFF
J: TRBJ1-1; D: .; V: TRBV5-1; size: .; DNA: TGCGCCAGCAGCGCGACCGGACAGATGAACACTGAAGCTTTCTTT; CDR3: CASSATGQMNTEAFF
J: TRBJ2-2; D: TRBD1; V: TRBV5-1; size: .; DNA: TGCGCCAGCCAATTACAGGGGTTCACCGGGGAGCTGTTTTTT; CDR3: CASQLQGFTGELFF
J: TRBJ2-1; D: TRBD1; V: TRBV7-3; size: .; DNA: TGTGCCAGCAGCCCCGACGGGGGGACAGGGGTCAATGAGCAGTTCTTC; CDR3: CASSPDGGTGVNEQFF
J: TRBJ1-2; D: .; V: TRBV20-1; size: .; DNA: TGCAGTGCTACCTCGACCTATGGCTACACCTTC; CDR3: CSATSTYGYTF
J: TRBJ1-4; D: .; V: TRBV19; size: .; DNA: TGTGCCAGTGGTGCCGGAGCAACTAATGAAAAACTGTTTTTT; CDR3: CASGAGATNEKLFF
J: TRBJ1-4; D: .; V: TRBV28; size: .; DNA: TGTGCCAGCAGTTTCCCCAACGTCGGTTCTGGAAAACTGTTTTTT; CDR3: CASSFPNVGSGKLFF
J: TRBJ1-5; D: .; V: TRBV6-5; size: .; DNA: TGTGCCAGCAGTTACGGCCTAGGACACAATCAGCCCCAGCATTTT; CDR3: CASSYGLGHNQPQHF
J: TRBJ2-3; D: .; V: TRBV3-1/TRBV3-2; size: .; DNA: TGTGCCAGCAGCCGAGGGGGGGTCGCAGATACGCAGTATTTT; CDR3: CASSRGGVADTQYF
J: TRBJ1-5; D: TRBD1; V: TRBV7-9; size: once; DNA: TGTGCCAGCAGCTTCGGGACAGGGGCCACCGGCAATCAGCCCCAGCATTTT; CDR3: CASSFGTGATGNQPQHF
J: TRBJ1-5; D: .; V: TRBV6-6; size: .; DNA: TGTGCCAGCAGTCCGTTTGCGCAGCCCCAGCATTTT; CDR3: CASSPFAQPQHF
J: TRBJ1-6; D: .; V: TRBV6-1; size: .; DNA: TGTGCCAGCAGTGATGAGGCAGGAACCGACTATAATTCACCCCTCCACTTT; CDR3: CASSDEAGTDYNSPLHF
J: TRBJ2-5; D: TRBD2; V: TRBV5-4; size: .; DNA: TGTGCCAGCAGCTCTGGACTAGCGGGGGACAAGTACCAAGAGACCCAGTACTTC; CDR3: CASSSGLAGDKYQETQYF
J: TRBJ2-2; D: TRBD1; V: TRBV7-6; size: .; DNA: TGTGCCAGCAGCCCCCAGACAGGGCGCTTCGGCAGCGGGGAGCTGTTTTTT; CDR3: CASSPQTGRFGSGELFF
J: TRBJ2-2; D: .; V: TRBV2; size: .; DNA: TGTGCCAGAAGACAGGTTGCCGGGGAGCTGTTTTTT; CDR3: CARRQVAGELFF
J: TRBJ1-2; D: .; V: TRBV7-9; size: .; DNA: TGTGCCAGCAGCTTAGAGGACGGACTCACCTATGGCTACACCTTC; CDR3: CASSLEDGLTYGYTF
J: TRBJ1-2; D: TRBD1; V: TRBV5-1; size: .; DNA: TGCGCCAGCAGTAACCCCCAGACCGGACAGGGGCTGAACACCTTC; CDR3: CASSNPQTGQGLNTF
J: TRBJ1-2; D: .; V: TRBV12-3/TRBV12-4; size: once; DNA: TGTGCCGCCGAGGACAGCTATGGCTACACCTTC; CDR3: CAAEDSYGYTF
J: TRBJ2-1; D: .; V: TRBV30; size: .; DNA: TGTGCCTGGAGCTCCTTCGATGAGCAGTTCTTC; CDR3: CAWSSFDEQFF
J: TRBJ1-2; D: TRBD1; V: TRBV9; size: .; DNA: TGTGCCAGCAGCCCACTTACAGGGGGCCTTGGCTACACCTTC; CDR3: CASSPLTGGLGYTF
J: TRBJ2-2; D: .; V: TRBV30; size: once; DNA: TGTGCCTGGAGTGTAAAGATGTGGCCCTCCGGGGAGCTGTTTTTT; CDR3: CAWSVKMWPSGELFF
J: TRBJ2-3; D: .; V: TRBV3-1/TRBV3-2; size: .; DNA: TGTGCCAGCAGCCAAGAGTGGGGTTTTACAGATACGCAGTATTTT; CDR3: CASSQEWGFTDTQYF
J: TRBJ1-5; D: .; V: TRBV10-3; size: .; DNA: TGTGCCATCAGTGAGGGGTCAGGGACTCAGCCCCAGCATTTT; CDR3: CAISEGSGTQPQHF
J: TRBJ1-1; D: .; V: TRBV6-5; size: .; DNA: TGTGCCAGCAGTCCCTTGGGGGCGGGCACTGAAGCTTTCTTT; CDR3: CASSPLGAGTEAFF
J: TRBJ2-3; D: TRBD2; V: TRBV6-1; size: once; DNA: TGTGCCAGCAGTGACCCTGGGGGGGTCCTAGATACGCAGTATTTT; CDR3: CASSDPGGVLDTQYF
J: TRBJ2-5; D: .; V: TRBV5-6; size: .; DNA: TGTGCCAGCAGCCGGGGACTCCAGGTCGGGGAGACCCAGTACTTC; CDR3: CASSRGLQVGETQYF
J: TRBJ2-2; D: TRBD1; V: TRBV6-4; size: few; DNA: TGTGCCAGCAGTGACTCGGCACAGGGGTTCGACACCGGGGAGCTGTTTTTT; CDR3: CASSDSAQGFDTGELFF
J: TRBJ1-1; D: TRBD1; V: TRBV10-3; size: .; DNA: TGTGCCATCAGTGACAGACAGGGGGCTACGGGGACTGAAGCTTTCTTT; CDR3: CAISDRQGATGTEAFF
J: TRBJ1-5; D: TRBD1; V: TRBV20-1; size: .; DNA: TGCAGTGCTAGTGAGGGGGCTGCTCGAAATCAGCCCCAGCATTTT; CDR3: CSASEGAARNQPQHF
J: TRBJ1-3; D: .; V: TRBV4-1; size: .; DNA: TGCGCCAGCAGCCAACTTGACATGGGGTTATCTGGAAACACCATATATTTT; CDR3: CASSQLDMGLSGNTIYF
J: TRBJ1-2; D: .; V: TRBV7-6; size: .; DNA: TGTGCCAGCAGCCCAGGGGCAGGGGCCAACTATGGCTACACCTTC; CDR3: CASSPGAGANYGYTF
J: TRBJ2-3; D: TRBD2; V: TRBV11-2; size: .; DNA: TGTGCCAGCAGTTCAGTCCGGGGGGGCCGAAGCACAGATACGCAGTATTTT; CDR3: CASSSVRGGRSTDTQYF
J: TRBJ1-2; D: .; V: TRBV5-1; size: .; DNA: TGCGCCAGCAACCCAAATGTGATGGGAGCTAACTATGGCTACACCTTC; CDR3: CASNPNVMGANYGYTF
J: TRBJ1-1; D: .; V: TRBV14; size: .; DNA: TGTGCCAGCAGCCAGTCAGGGCGCAGAGCTTTCTTT; CDR3: CASSQSGRRAFF
J: TRBJ2-3; D: .; V: TRBV7-2; size: .; DNA: TGTGCCAGCAGCCTATACAGTCCGGGCACAGATACGCAGTATTTT; CDR3: CASSLYSPGTDTQYF
J: TRBJ1-5; D: TRBD1; V: TRBV7-2; size: .; DNA: TGTGCCAGCAGCCCCCTGACAGGGAGAAATCAGCCCCAGCATTTT; CDR3: CASSPLTGRNQPQHF
J: TRBJ2-1; D: TRBD2; V: TRBV14; size: .; DNA: TGTGCCAGCAGCCTACTCCCGGGACTAGCGGGGGGGTACAATGAGCAGTTCTTC; CDR3: CASSLLPGLAGGYNEQFF
J: TRBJ2-3; D: .; V: TRBV6-5; size: .; DNA: TGTGCCAGCAGTTACTCCAAGACAGATACGCAGTATTTT; CDR3: CASSYSKTDTQYF
J: TRBJ1-1; D: .; V: TRBV4-1; size: .; DNA: TGCGCCAGCAGCCAAGAGCGTAACCAAGCTTTCTTT; CDR3: CASSQERNQAFF
J: TRBJ1-5; D: .; V: TRBV6-4; size: .; DNA: TGTGCCAGCAGTCCTATAGGACGCAGACGCCCCACGAATCAGCCCCAGCATTTT; CDR3: CASSPIGRRRPTNQPQHF
J: TRBJ2-1; D: .; V: TRBV5-4; size: .; DNA: TGTGCCAGCAGCACCTGGGGGCCGGGTGAGCAGTTCTTC; CDR3: CASSTWGPGEQFF
J: TRBJ2-7; D: .; V: TRBV19; size: .; DNA: TGTGCCAGTACCGAGGACGTTCTTTCCTACGAGCAGTACTTC; CDR3: CASTEDVLSYEQYF
J: TRBJ1-1; D: .; V: TRBV6-2/TRBV6-3; size: .; DNA: TGTGCCAGCAGTTATGCGGCAGTATACACTGAAGCCTTCTTT; CDR3: CASSYAAVYTEAFF
J: TRBJ1-2; D: TRBD1; V: TRBV6-5; size: .; DNA: TGTGCCAGCAGTTACCCCAGGGGGCACGTCTATGGCTACACCTTC; CDR3: CASSYPRGHVYGYTF
J: TRBJ1-2; D: .; V: TRBV5-6; size: .; DNA: TGTGCCAGCAGCTTAAACGGACAGCCTCTAAGTGGCTACACCTTC; CDR3: CASSLNGQPLSGYTF
J: TRBJ1-5; D: .; V: TRBV20-1; size: .; DNA: TGCAGTGCTAGTCGACTGTTAGGCAATCAGCCCCAGCATTTT; CDR3: CSASRLLGNQPQHF
J: TRBJ2-7; D: .; V: TRBV14; size: .; DNA: TGTGCCAGCAGCCACTGGACTACCTCCTACGAGCAGTACTTC; CDR3: CASSHWTTSYEQYF
J: TRBJ2-2; D: .; V: TRBV28; size: .; DNA: TGTGCCAGCAGCCCTCGACCCTACACCGGGGAGCTGTTTTTT; CDR3: CASSPRPYTGELFF